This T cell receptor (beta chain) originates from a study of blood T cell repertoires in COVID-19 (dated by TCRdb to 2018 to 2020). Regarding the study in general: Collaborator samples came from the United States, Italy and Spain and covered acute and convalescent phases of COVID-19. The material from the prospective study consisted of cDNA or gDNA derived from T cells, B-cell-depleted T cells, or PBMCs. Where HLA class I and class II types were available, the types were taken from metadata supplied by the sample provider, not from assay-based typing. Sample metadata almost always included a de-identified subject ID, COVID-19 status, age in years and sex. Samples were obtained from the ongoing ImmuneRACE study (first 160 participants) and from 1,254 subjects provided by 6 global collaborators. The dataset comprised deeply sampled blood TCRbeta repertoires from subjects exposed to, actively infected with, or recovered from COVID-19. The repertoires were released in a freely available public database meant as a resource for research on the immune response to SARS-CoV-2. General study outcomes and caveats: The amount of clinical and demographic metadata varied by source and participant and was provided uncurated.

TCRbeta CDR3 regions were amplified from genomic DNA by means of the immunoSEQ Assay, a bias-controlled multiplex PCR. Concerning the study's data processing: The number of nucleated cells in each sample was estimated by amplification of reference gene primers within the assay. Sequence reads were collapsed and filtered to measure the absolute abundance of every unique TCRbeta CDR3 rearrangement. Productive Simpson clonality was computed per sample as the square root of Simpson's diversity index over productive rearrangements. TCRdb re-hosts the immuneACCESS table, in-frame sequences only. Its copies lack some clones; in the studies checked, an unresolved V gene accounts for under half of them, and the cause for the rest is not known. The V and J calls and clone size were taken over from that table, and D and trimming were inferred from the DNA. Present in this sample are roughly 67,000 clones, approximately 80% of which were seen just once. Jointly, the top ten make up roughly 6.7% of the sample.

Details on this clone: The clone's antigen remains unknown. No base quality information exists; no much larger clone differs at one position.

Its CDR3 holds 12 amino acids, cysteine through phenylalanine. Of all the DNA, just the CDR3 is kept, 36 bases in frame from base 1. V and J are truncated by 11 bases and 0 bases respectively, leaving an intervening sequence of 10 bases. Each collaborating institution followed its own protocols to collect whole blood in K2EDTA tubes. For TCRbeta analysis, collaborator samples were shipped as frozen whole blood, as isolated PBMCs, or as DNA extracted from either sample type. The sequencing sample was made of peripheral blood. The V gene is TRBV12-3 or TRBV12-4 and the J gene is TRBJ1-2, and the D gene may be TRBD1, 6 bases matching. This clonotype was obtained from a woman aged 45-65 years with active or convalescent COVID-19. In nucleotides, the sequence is TGTGCCTCAGGACAGTCTAACTATGGCTACACCTTC. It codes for CASGQSNYGYTF.